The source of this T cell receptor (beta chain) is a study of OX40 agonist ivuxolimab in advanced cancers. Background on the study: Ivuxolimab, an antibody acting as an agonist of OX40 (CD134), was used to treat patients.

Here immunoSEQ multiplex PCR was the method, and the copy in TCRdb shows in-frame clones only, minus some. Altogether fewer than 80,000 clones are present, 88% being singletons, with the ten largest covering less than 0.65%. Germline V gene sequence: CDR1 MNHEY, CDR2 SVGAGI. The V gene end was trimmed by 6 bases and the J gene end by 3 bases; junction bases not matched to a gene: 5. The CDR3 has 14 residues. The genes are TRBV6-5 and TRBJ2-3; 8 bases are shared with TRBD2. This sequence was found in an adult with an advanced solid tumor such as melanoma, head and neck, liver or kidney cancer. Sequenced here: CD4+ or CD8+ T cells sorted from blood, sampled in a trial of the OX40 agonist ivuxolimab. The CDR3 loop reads CASRLAGGTDTQYF. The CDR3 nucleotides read TGTGCCAGCAGATTGGCGGGGGGTACAGATACGCAGTATTTT.